Shown below are 3 T cell receptor beta chains from a single sample sequenced in a study of blood T cell repertoires in COVID-19. TCRdb's copy holds only in-frame clones and misses some; the assay was immunoSEQ multiplex PCR. The table shows 150,000 to 190,000 clones, with roughly 72% occurring only once. The sample was peripheral blood. These receptors all come from a woman of 80 years or more with acute or convalescent COVID-19.

This sequence joins TRBV6-5 and TRBJ1-2; 8 nucleotides align to TRBD1. V lost 8 bases to trimming and J lost 3 bases; unmatched junction nucleotides: 5. Looked up from germline, CDR1 is MNHEY and CDR2 is SVGAGI. The CDR3 spans 13 residues. The CDR3 here is CASSTGVYYGYTF. In nucleotides, the CDR3 is TGTGCCAGCTCGACAGGGGTTTACTATGGCTACACCTTC.

The chain links TRBV5-1 to TRBJ2-5; D perhaps matches TRBD2 (6 bases). This CDR3 has 17 residues. The V end lost 3 bases, the J end lost 3 bases, and 21 bases lay between the germline ends. Germline assignment: CDR1 SGHRS and CDR2 YFSETQ. Written as DNA, the CDR3 is TGCGCCAGCAGCTCAGCGGGTAGAGGGGCCTCCAAAGAGACCCAGTACTTC. Its protein is CASSSAGRGASKETQYF.

The J gene is TRBJ1-1, the V gene TRBV5-1, with D possibly matching TRBD1 (6 bases). Germline assignment: CDR1 SGHRS and CDR2 YFSETQ. The length of the CDR3 is 13 residues. V was pared by 4 bases and J by 7 bases, with 14 bases between. The DNA for the CDR3 is TGCGCCAGCAGCCCACAGGGTTCGGGTGAAGCTTTCTTT. This gives the protein CASSPQGSGEAFF.